Following are 5 T cell receptor beta chains from one sample sequenced in a study of OX40 agonist ivuxolimab in advanced cancers. Only in-frame clones appear in the TCRdb table, and some are missing; sequencing was by immunoSEQ multiplex PCR. The profile covers approximately 45,000 clones, with approximately 91% appearing a single time and under 10% taken by the ten largest. Sequencing used CD4+ or CD8+ T cells sorted from blood, obtained in a trial of the OX40 agonist ivuxolimab. These receptors came from an adult with an advanced solid tumor such as melanoma, head and neck, liver or kidney cancer.

The chain recombines TRBV9 with TRBJ2-7, with D uncertain. CDR3 size: 14 residues. The ends were cut back, 0 bases at V and 3 bases at J, with 10 bases in the middle. The V gene's germline CDR1 is SGDLS and CDR2 YYNGEE. For the CDR3, the DNA is TGTGCCAGCAGCGTAGACCAGACTTACTACGAGCAGTACTTC. This gives the protein CASSVDQTYYEQYF.

The chain carries TRBV5-1 and TRBJ2-5, with TRBD2 matching 7 bases. Germline CDR1 and CDR2: SGHRS and YFSETQ. The trim removed 6 bases at V and 5 bases at J, leaving 10 bases unmatched. The CDR3 has 14 residues. CDR3 bases: TGCGCCAGCACCATTCAGACTAGCTCTGAGACCCAGTACTTC. Its translation: CASTIQTSSETQYF. The full variable domain, its missing parts supplied by reference TRBV5-1 and TRBJ2-5, is KAGVTQTPRYLIKTRGQQVTLSCSPISGHRSVSWYQQTPGQGLQFLFEYFSETQRNKGNFPGRFSGRQFSNSRSEMNVSTLELGDSALYLCASTIQTSSETQYFGPGTRLLVL.

This clone was observed a few times. A junction end diverges from the germline sequence, so it may reflect a read error. In nucleotides, the CDR3 is TGTGCCAGCAGCCCAGGCGGCGGGGGCGGCACTGACCCTCGGATCTTT. Protein product: CASSPGGGGGTDPRIF. This chain uses TRBV7-8 with TRBJ1-1, with a possible D match to TRBD1 (6 bases). This CDR3 has 16 amino acids. Germline CDR1 reads SGHVS; CDR2 reads FQNEAQ.

The CDR3 is CASGYPGGRNEQYF. The CDR3 DNA reads as TGTGCCAGCGGCTACCCGGGGGGCAGGAACGAGCAGTACTTC. V is TRBV7-2 and J is TRBJ2-7; the D gene is possibly TRBD2 (7 bases). V was trimmed by 8 bases and J by 5 bases, leaving 19 bases between them. This CDR3 has 14 amino acids. The germline V gene encodes CDR1 SGHTA and CDR2 FQGNSA.

The V and J genes are TRBV27 and TRBJ2-2; D call uncertain. The CDR3 length is 16 residues. V dropped 1 base and J dropped 0 bases, with 9 bases sitting between them. The V gene's germline CDR1 is MNHEY and CDR2 SMNVEV (reference sequence). The CDR3 loop is CASSLLVAANTGELFF. CDR3 sequence (DNA): TGTGCCAGCAGTTTATTGGTCGCCGCGAACACCGGGGAGCTGTTTTTT.